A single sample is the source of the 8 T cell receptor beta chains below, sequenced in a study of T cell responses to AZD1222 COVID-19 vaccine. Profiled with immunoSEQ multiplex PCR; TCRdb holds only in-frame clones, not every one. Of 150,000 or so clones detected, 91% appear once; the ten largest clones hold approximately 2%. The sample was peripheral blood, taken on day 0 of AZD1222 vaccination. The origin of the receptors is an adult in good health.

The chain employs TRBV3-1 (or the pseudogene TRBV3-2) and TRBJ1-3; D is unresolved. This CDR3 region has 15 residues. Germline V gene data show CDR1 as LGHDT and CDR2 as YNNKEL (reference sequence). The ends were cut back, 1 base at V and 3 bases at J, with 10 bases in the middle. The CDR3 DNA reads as TGTGCCAGCAGCCAAGTAGCGGAGAGTGGAAACACCATATATTTT. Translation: CASSQVAESGNTIYF.

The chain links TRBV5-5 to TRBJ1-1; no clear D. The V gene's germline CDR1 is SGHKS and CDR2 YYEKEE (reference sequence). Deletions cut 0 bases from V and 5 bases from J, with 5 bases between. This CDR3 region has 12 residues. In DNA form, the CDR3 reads TGTGCCAGCAGCTTGGTTTGGACTGAAGCTTTCTTT. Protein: CASSLVWTEAFF.

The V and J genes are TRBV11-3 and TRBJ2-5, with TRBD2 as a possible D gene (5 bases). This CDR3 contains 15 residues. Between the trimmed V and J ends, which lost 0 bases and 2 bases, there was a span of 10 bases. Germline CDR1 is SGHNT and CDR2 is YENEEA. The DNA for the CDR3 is TGTGCCAGCAGCTTAGATGGAGGTTCACAAGAGACCCAGTACTTC. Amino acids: CASSLDGGSQETQYF.

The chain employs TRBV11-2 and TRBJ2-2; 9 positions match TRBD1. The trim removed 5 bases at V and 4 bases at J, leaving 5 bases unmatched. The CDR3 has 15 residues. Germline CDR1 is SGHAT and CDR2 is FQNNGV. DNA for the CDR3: TGTGCCAGCAGCCAGCGACAGGGGGGCACCGGGGAGCTGTTTTTT. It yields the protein CASSQRQGGTGELFF. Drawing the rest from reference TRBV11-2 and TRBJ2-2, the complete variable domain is EAGVAQSPRYKIIEKRQSVAFWCNPISGHATLYWYQQILGQGPKLLIQFQNNGVVDDSQLPKDRFSAERLKGVDSTLKIQPAKLEDSAVYLCASSQRQGGTGELFFGEGSRLTVL.

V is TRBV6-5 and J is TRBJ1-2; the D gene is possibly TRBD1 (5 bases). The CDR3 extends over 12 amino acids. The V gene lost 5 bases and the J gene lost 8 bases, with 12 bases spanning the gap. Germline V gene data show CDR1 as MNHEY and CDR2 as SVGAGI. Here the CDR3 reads CASSTGTRGYTF. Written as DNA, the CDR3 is TGTGCCAGCAGTACCGGGACGAGAGGCTACACCTTC.

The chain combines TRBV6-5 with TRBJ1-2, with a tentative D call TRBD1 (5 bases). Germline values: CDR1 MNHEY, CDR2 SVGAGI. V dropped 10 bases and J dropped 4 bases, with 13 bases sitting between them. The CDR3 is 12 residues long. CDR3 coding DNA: TGTGCCATCCGACAGAGGAGCTATGGCTACACCTTC. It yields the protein CAIRQRSYGYTF.

The chain's CDR3 is CASSLARQSNQPQHF. CDR3 nucleotides: TGTGCCAGCAGCTTAGCGAGGCAGAGCAATCAGCCCCAGCATTTT. The rearrangement uses TRBV7-8 and TRBJ1-5; no reliable D call. This CDR3 has 15 amino acids. Germline CDR1 is SGHVS and CDR2 is FQNEAQ. Trimming stripped 0 bases from V and 1 base from J, with 7 bases between.

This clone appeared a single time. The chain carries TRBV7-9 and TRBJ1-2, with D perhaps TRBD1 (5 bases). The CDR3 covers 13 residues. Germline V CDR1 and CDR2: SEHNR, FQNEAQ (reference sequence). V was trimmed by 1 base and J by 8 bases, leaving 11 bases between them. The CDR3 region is CASSLGDPPGYTF. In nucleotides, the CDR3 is TGTGCCAGCAGCTTAGGGGACCCGCCGGGCTACACCTTC. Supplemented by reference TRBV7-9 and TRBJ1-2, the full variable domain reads DTGVSQNPRHKITKRGQNVTFRCDPISEHNRLYWYRQTLGQGPEFLTYFQNEAQLEKSRLLSDRFSAERPKGSFSTLEIQRTEQGDSAMYLCASSLGDPPGYTFGSGTRLTVV.